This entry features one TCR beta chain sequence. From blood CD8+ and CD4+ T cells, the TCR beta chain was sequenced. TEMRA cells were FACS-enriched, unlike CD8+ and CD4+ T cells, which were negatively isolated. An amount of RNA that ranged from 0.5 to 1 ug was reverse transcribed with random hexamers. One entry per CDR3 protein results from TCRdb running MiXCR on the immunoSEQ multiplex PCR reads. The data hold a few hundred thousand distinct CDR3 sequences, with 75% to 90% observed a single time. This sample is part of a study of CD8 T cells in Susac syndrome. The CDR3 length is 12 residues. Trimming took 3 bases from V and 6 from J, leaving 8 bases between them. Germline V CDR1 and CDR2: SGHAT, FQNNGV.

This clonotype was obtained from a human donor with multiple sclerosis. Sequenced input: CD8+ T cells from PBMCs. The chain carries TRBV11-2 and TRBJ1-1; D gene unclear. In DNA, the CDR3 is TGTGCCAGCAGCTTCTCCGACGCTGAAGCTTTCTTT. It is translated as CASSFSDAEAFF.